The rows below give T cell receptor beta chains drawn from one sample of a study of blood T cell repertoires in COVID-19. Clones were read by immunoSEQ multiplex PCR, and TCRdb kept only the in-frame ones, dropping some. This sample has 200,000 to 250,000 clones, with around 80% found just once. The source material was PBMCs or T cells enriched from blood (not recorded which). These TCRs come from a man aged 60 to 69 who had recovered from COVID-19. CDR3s leave out the opening cysteine and the closing phenylalanine or tryptophan. Clone size is stated in some rows and not others, as once, few, many or a class when expanded.

. TRBJ2-7 TRBV28 ASSLSGQGIYEQY
. TRBJ1-1 TRBV6-2/TRBV6-3 ASSYVSSGSEAF
. TRBJ1-1 TRBV3-1/TRBV3-2 ASSPSGGTEAF
. TRBJ2-3 TRBV7-2 ASSFGQGTDTQY
. TRBJ1-1 TRBV7-9 ASSLVVTEAF
. TRBJ1-1 TRBV5-1 ASSKMTGKGNTEAF
. TRBJ1-2 TRBV5-1 ASSTGTANYGYT
once TRBJ1-4 TRBV19 ASRDRDATNEKLF
. TRBJ2-5 TRBV28 ASSLSQQETQY
. TRBJ2-2 TRBV5-4 ASSLARGSDLGELF
. TRBJ2-1 TRBV27 ASSERGTPYNEQF
. TRBJ1-1 TRBV7-2 ASSPHLMNTEAF
. TRBJ2-7 TRBV19 ASSVAGGSYEQY
. TRBJ1-2 TRBV14 ASSQDWGQNYGYT
. TRBJ1-2 TRBV7-2 ASSPQGAFYGYT
few TRBJ2-2 TRBV27 ASSYDSPGQGYTGELF
once TRBJ1-2 TRBV7-2 ASSESGNRAYGYT
many TRBJ1-3 TRBV30 AWWRGPRHGNTIY
. TRBJ1-4 TRBV12-3/TRBV12-4 ASKQGREKLF
. TRBJ2-3 TRBV9 ASSMLAGAPGDTQY
. TRBJ1-6 TRBV7-9 ASSYHSLH
. TRBJ1-1 TRBV19 ASSLPAGSLTEAF
. TRBJ2-7 TRBV18 ASSYSYRDTRYEQY
. TRBJ1-6 TRBV27 ASSKQDIWNSPLH
. TRBJ1-6 TRBV6-5 ASSYSSSYNSPLH
. TRBJ1-1 TRBV4-2 ASSQDAGRASGAF
few TRBJ1-1 TRBV5-1 ASSPIVGAPNTEAF
. TRBJ1-1 TRBV28 ASSRDQGAGTEAF
. TRBJ2-2 TRBV19 ASSMPGLAGGFGTGELF
. TRBJ2-1 TRBV15 ATSTGQGVEQF
many TRBJ2-7 TRBV7-8 ASSLQGYEQY
. TRBJ2-5 TRBV5-1 ASSLVAGGVQETQY
. TRBJ2-7 TRBV10-1 ASSINRIAEQY
. TRBJ1-2 TRBV6-5 ASRETGEWGYT
. TRBJ2-7 TRBV7-8 ASSSRTSGGYEQY
. TRBJ1-2 TRBV3-1/TRBV3-2 ASSHTGTANYGYT
few TRBJ2-7 TRBV27 ASRGDNSYEQY
. TRBJ1-2 TRBV11-2 ASSKDRGDYGYT
. TRBJ1-1 TRBV5-1 ASSITTGRNTEAF
. TRBJ2-2 TRBV11-3 ASSFGGWRDGGELF
few TRBJ2-2 TRBV6-2/TRBV6-3 ASSRSGPGTGELF
. TRBJ1-1 TRBV5-6 ASSRRDGGAATEAF
. TRBJ2-1 TRBV30 AWSGGGGWSEQF
. TRBJ2-2 TRBV29-1 SVLGQGGGELF
. TRBJ2-2 TRBV10-3 AISEDRGETGELF
. TRBJ1-1 TRBV20-1 SASSAGTGNTEAF
. TRBJ2-3 TRBV24-1 ATSDWTRRADTQY
. TRBJ2-3 TRBV12-3/TRBV12-4 ASSYSTDTQY
. TRBJ1-5 TRBV24-1 ATSNVLGVRGPQH
. TRBJ1-2 TRBV19 ASSPAGEGYGYT
. TRBJ1-2 TRBV6-5 ASSPGIKNYGYT
once TRBJ2-5 TRBV11-3 ASSRGTSGGGETQY
. TRBJ1-1 TRBV11-2 ASSSQPRAF
. TRBJ1-5 TRBV3-1/TRBV3-2 ASSQERSSNQPQH